A selection of T cell receptor beta chains follows, all from one sample in a study of monozygotic twins with inflammatory bowel disease. Using the 5' RACE reads, TCRdb records one entry per CDR3 protein without DNA. The sample table sets out 440,000 or so distinct CDR3 sequences. The sequencing sample was made of blood. Receptor source: a human donor with ulcerative colitis or Crohn's disease, or a healthy co-twin of an affected twin (not recorded which). CDR3s include the opening cysteine and the closing phenylalanine or tryptophan.

J gene	V gene	CDR3 protein
TRBJ2-2	TRBV5-1	CASSLQRYTGELFF
TRBJ2-5	TRBV12-3/TRBV12-4	CASSLYPLGPQYF
TRBJ2-2	TRBV9	CASSDRPSGTGELFF
TRBJ1-1	TRBV5-1	CASSLDGVNTEAFF
TRBJ1-1	TRBV9	CASSVEVSRAEAFF
TRBJ2-5	TRBV5-4	CASSARSSQASETQYF
TRBJ2-1	TRBV24-1	CATSEASGRARDNEQFF
TRBJ1-6	TRBV27	CASSLGPSYNSPLHF
TRBJ2-7	TRBV7-2	CASSPYGQGIYEQYF
TRBJ2-7	TRBV20-1	CSAPGPYTIYEQYF
TRBJ2-5	TRBV14	CASSQDGGRTQYF
TRBJ1-3	TRBV6-1	CASSAADSPPGNTIYF
TRBJ2-7	TRBV27	CASSLSGRPNYEQYF
TRBJ2-7	TRBV10-3	CAISNQGADDEQYF
TRBJ2-5	TRBV5-8	CASSEWEDREETQYF
TRBJ1-2	TRBV12-3/TRBV12-4	CASSYRGAVDGYTF
TRBJ2-7	TRBV27	CASRRLAGPYEQYF
TRBJ1-5	TRBV5-1	CASSLDGDRNQPQHF
TRBJ2-3	TRBV5-1	CASRQGGSSTDTQYF
TRBJ1-2	TRBV21-1	CASGPVSPDRGRDYGYTF
TRBJ2-1	TRBV2	CASSATSGGGNEQFF
TRBJ2-7	TRBV3-1	CASSQSLNEQYF